The 7 T cell receptor beta chains below were found in one sample sequenced in a study of CD8+ T cells in alopecia areata. TCR sequencing used cDNA made by reverse transcription of extracted RNA. Libraries were prepared by immunoSEQ multiplex PCR; TCRdb keeps only in-frame clonotypes and omits some of them. Reported are around 290,000 clones, none seen only once; the ten largest carry 1.2%. Markers used for sorting pooled cutaneous lymph node cells were CD4, CD8alpha, NKG2D, NKG2ACE and others. Sequencing used CD4+ T cells sorted from a lymph node. These receptors were obtained from a C3H/HeJ mouse with alopecia areata. Strain haplotype at MHC: H2-k.

As concerns this clone: Gene names are the mouse ones. Read coverage stops 4 residues before the CDR3 terminus; the germline J gene supplies the remainder. V is TRBV1 and J is TRBJ1-2, with no clear D. CDR3 size: 14 residues. Germline CDR1 reads NSQYPW; CDR2 reads LRSPGD (reference sequence). The ends were cut back, 5 bases at V and 0 bases at J, with 10 bases in the middle. Partial CDR3 DNA: TGCACCTGCAGTAAGGCAGGTGCAAACTCC. Amino acid sequence: CTCSKAGANS. The entire CDR3 reads CTCSKAGANSDYTF. Together with reference TRBV1 and TRBJ1-2, the CDR3 gives the full variable domain: VTLLEQNPRWRLVPRGQAVNLRCILKNSQYPWMSWYQQDLQKQLQWLFTLRSPGDKEVKSLPGADYLATRVTDTELRLQVANMSQGRTLYCTCSKAGANSDYTFGSGTRLLVI.

This clone occurred a few times. Mouse germline and gene names are used. The read gets to within 4 residues of the CDR3 end, and the germline J gene fills in the rest. The same CDR3 arises from other DNA sequences in this sample as well. This rearrangement joins TRBV31 to TRBJ1-2, with unresolved D. Germline loops: CDR1 GKSSPN, CDR2 SITVG. V lost 0 bases and J lost 0, with 5 bases in between. This CDR3 has 13 amino acids. CDR3 DNA, as far as it was read: TGTGCCTGGAGTCTAAGGGCAAACTCC. Amino acid sequence: CAWSLRANS. The whole CDR3 sequence reads CAWSLRANSDYTF.

On this clone itself: The germline and genes are mouse ones. The read ends 3 residues shy of where the CDR3 ends; the end is completed using the germline J gene. V usage is TRBV13-1 and J usage is TRBJ1-6; tentatively, D is TRBD1 (6 bases). TRBJ1-6 is flagged as an ORF with uncertain function. Trimming removed 2 bases at V and 4 bases at J, with 13 bases between. Per germline, CDR1 NSHNY and CDR2 SYGAGN. The CDR3 is 16 amino acids. CDR3 DNA (partial): TGTGCCAGCAGTGACCAACCGGGACAATATAATTCGCCC. Translating gives CASSDQPGQYNSP. The full CDR3 protein is CASSDQPGQYNSPLYF.

Regarding this clone: Genes and germline come from the mouse. With the read ending 4 residues before the CDR3 end, the germline J gene is used to fill in that end. The genes are TRBV31 and TRBJ2-3, with TRBD2 identical over 9 bases. This CDR3 has 14 residues. From germline, CDR1 is GKSSPN and CDR2 SITVG. V shed 1 base, J shed 3 bases, and the junction held 2 bases outside the gene matches. CDR3: CAWSPWGGAETLYF. The sequenced part of the CDR3 DNA is TGTGCCTGGAGTCCGTGGGGGGGCGCAGAA.

In its sample, this clone was seen a few times. Genes and germline are mouse. The CDR3 end falls 4 residues outside the read, so it is completed with the germline J gene. The chain uses TRBV13-1 and TRBJ2-7, with a tentative D call TRBD1 (5 bases). Germline assignment: CDR1 NSHNY and CDR2 SYGAGN. The CDR3 has 13 residues. The CDR3 loop reads CASSDPQDYEQYF. The sequenced CDR3 bases are TGTGCCAGCAGTGATCCACAGGATTAT.

This clone was counted between two and nine times. Mouse gene names apply. The missing CDR3 end, 4 residues past where the read stops, is filled in from the germline J gene. The sample carries other DNA sequences with the same CDR3. The genes are TRBV13-1 and TRBJ2-7; possibly TRBD2 for D (5 bases). The CDR3 spans 13 residues. Trimming took off 0 bases at V and 3 bases at J, with 7 bases between the two ends. Germline lookup yields CDR1 NSHNY and CDR2 SYGAGN. The CDR3 DNA, read in part, is TGTGCCAGCAGTGATGCTCTGGGCTAT. Protein: CASSDALGY. The entire CDR3 protein is CASSDALGYEQYF.

A few counts support this clone. Mouse gene names apply. Sequencing ends 3 residues short of the CDR3 end; the germline J gene provides the rest. The chain employs TRBV19 and TRBJ1-6; 8 nucleotides line up with TRBD1. TRBJ1-6 is annotated as an ORF whose role is uncertain. This CDR3 has 16 amino acids. Germline V CDR1 and CDR2: FNHDT, SITEND (reference sequence). The trim removed 0 bases at V and 7 bases at J, leaving 6 bases unmatched. The CDR3 sequence: CASSIAGTGGNSPLYF. The CDR3 bases that were read are TGTGCCAGCAGTATAGCCGGGACAGGAGGAAATTCGCCC.